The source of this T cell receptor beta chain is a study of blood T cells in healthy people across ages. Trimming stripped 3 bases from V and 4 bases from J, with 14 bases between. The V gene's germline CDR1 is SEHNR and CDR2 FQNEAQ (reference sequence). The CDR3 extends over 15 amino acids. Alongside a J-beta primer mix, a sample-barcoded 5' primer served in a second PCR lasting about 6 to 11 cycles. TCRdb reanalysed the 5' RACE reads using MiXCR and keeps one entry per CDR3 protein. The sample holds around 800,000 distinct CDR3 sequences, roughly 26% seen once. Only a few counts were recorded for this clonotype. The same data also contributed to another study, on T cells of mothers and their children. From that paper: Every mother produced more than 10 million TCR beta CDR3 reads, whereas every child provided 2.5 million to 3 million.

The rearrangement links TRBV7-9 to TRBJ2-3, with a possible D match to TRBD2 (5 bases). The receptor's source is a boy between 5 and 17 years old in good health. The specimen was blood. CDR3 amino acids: CASSFSPGSADTQYF. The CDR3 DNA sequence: TGTGCCAGCAGCTTCTCTCCGGGATCCGCAGATACGCAGTATTTT.